This T cell receptor beta chain emerged from a study of T cell responses to AZD1222 COVID-19 vaccine. Study outcomes and limitations: The donor cohort was predominantly white British with a female majority, and clonal diversity may have been underestimated. Across the whole spike, CD4 TCRs peaked at regions 160-218 and 743-854. Among AZD1222 vaccinees, only five to seven were seropositive at baseline.

The CDR3 has 15 residues. CDR1 and CDR2 (germline): SGDLS, YYNGEE. Trimming took 2 bases from V and 1 from J, leaving 11 bases between them. Sequencing used immunoSEQ multiplex PCR; TCRdb keeps in-frame clones, though not all of them. The table includes 140,000 or so clones, roughly nine tenths detected once. Of note for this clone: What it binds is unknown. The same CDR3 arises from other DNA sequences in this sample as well.

The sequence derives from an adult who received the MenACWY meningococcal vaccine as a control. This sequence joins TRBV9 and TRBJ2-3; weak D call: TRBD2 (5 bases). The sequencing used peripheral blood, collected 28 days after the second dose of the MenACWY control vaccine. CDR3 nucleotides: TGTGCCAGCAGCGTGGTGGGAGAGGGCACAGATACGCAGTATTTT. Its translation: CASSVVGEGTDTQYF.